This passage covers 16 T cell receptor beta chains from one sample sequenced in a study of identical twins. From the 5' RACE reads, TCRdb called clonotypes with MiXCR, one entry per CDR3 protein. The table includes 200,000 to 250,000 distinct CDR3 sequences, approximately 7% detected once. These data were also filed under a second study, of yellow fever vaccine responses in identical twins.

Sequenced: memory (CD45RO+) T cells sorted from blood. All receptors derive from a young woman in good health.

This clonotype was seen repeatedly, ten times or more. The chain combines TRBV12-3 or TRBV12-4 with TRBJ2-7; weak D call: TRBD2 (5 bases). The CDR3 extends over 12 amino acids. Trimming took off 5 bases at V and 9 bases at J, with 14 bases between the two ends. In DNA, the CDR3 is TGTGCCAGCAGTCCGGGGAACACCGGGCAGTACTTC. Amino acid sequence: CASSPGNTGQYF.

The chain is built from TRBV12-3 or TRBV12-4 and TRBJ2-3; 10 bases fit TRBD2. Trimming took 11 bases from V and 2 from J; bases not matched to a gene: 19. The CDR3 length is 18 residues. The CDR3 sequence is CAFSPLAGGFLSTDTQYF. The CDR3 nucleotides read TGTGCCTTCAGTCCATTAGCGGGGGGATTCCTTTCCACAGATACGCAGTATTTT.

The chain couples TRBV29-1 to TRBJ2-5; weak D call: TRBD2 (6 bases). Germline loops: CDR1 SQVTM, CDR2 ANQGSEA. The CDR3 sequence is 11 residues long. Trimming pared 4 bases from V and 6 bases from J, leaving 9 bases between. The CDR3 DNA is TGCAGCGTTGGCGGGGAGCAGACCCAGTACTTC. As protein: CSVGGEQTQYF.

This clonotype was found a few times. The chain links TRBV15 to TRBJ1-1; D is ambiguous. V gave up 3 bases and J gave up 1 base, with 6 bases separating them. Germline CDR1 reads LNHNV; CDR2 reads YYDKDF (reference sequence). This CDR3 has 13 residues. The CDR3 protein is CATSRQGNTEAFF. The DNA for the CDR3 is TGTGCCACCAGCAGGCAAGGGAACACTGAAGCTTTCTTT.

V and J are TRBV29-1 and TRBJ1-2; D is undetermined. The V and J ends lost 0 bases and 0 bases respectively, with 14 bases between them. The CDR3 is made up of 16 amino acids. Germline-derived CDR1 and CDR2 are SQVTM and ANQGSEA. The CDR3 reads CSVEDFTTETNYGYTF. Here the CDR3 DNA reads TGCAGCGTTGAAGATTTTACCACGGAAACTAACTATGGCTACACCTTC.

This clonotype was seen a handful of times. The chain has TRBV3-1 and TRBJ2-1; the D gene is possibly TRBD2 (6 bases). Between the trimmed V and J ends, which lost 2 bases and 4 bases, there was a span of 12 bases. Germline values: CDR1 LGHDT, CDR2 YNNKEL (reference sequence). The length of the CDR3 is 15 residues. As DNA, the CDR3 is TGTGCCAGCAGCCAACGGAGGGGTGGTTACAATGAGCAGTTCTTC. Protein product: CASSQRRGGYNEQFF.

In this sample, this clonotype turned up a few times. This sequence joins TRBV6-2 or TRBV6-3 and TRBJ1-2; a weak D match, TRBD1 (5 bases). V was trimmed by 5 bases and J by 3 bases, leaving 13 bases between them. CDR1 and CDR2 (germline): MNHEY, SVGEGT. The CDR3 spans 14 residues. CDR3 in amino acids: CASSIQAADYGYTF. In DNA, the CDR3 is TGTGCCAGCAGTATACAGGCGGCAGACTATGGCTACACCTTC.

This clonotype was observed a handful of times. The CDR3 DNA sequence: TGCAGTGCTAAACACACAGAAAATGGCTACACCTTC. Protein: CSAKHTENGYTF. This chain joins TRBV20-1 and TRBJ1-2; D not certain. The V gene's germline CDR1 is DFQATT and CDR2 SNEGSKA (reference sequence). The CDR3 runs to 12 residues. V lost 4 bases to trimming and J lost 6 bases, with 12 bases between them.

There are many counts of this clonotype. The V call is TRBV7-9, the J call TRBJ1-2; no reliable D call. Germline CDR1 and CDR2: SEHNR and FQNEAQ (reference sequence). This CDR3 has 12 residues. Trimming removed 2 bases from V and 8 bases from J, with 9 bases in between. CDR3 protein: CASSLPPRGYTF. CDR3 bases: TGTGCCAGCAGCTTACCCCCCCGAGGCTACACCTTC.

DNA of the CDR3: TGTGCCAGCTCACCGATCGAGCGGGCAGGCACAGATACGCAGTATTTT. Its translation: CASSPIERAGTDTQYF. This sequence joins TRBV18 and TRBJ2-3, with D possibly being TRBD2 (6 bases). Trimming took 3 bases from V and 1 from J, leaving 14 bases between them. This CDR3 has 16 amino acids. Germline V CDR1 and CDR2: KGHSH, LQKENI.

In this sample, this clonotype turned up many times. The rearrangement uses TRBV10-1 and TRBJ2-3, with D unresolved. This CDR3 spans 14 amino acids. Trimming pared 0 bases from V and 4 bases from J, leaving 8 bases between. Germline CDR1 is WNHNN and CDR2 is SYGVQD (reference sequence). Written as DNA, the CDR3 is TGCGCCAGCAGTGAGTCTCGTACCCCAGATACGCAGTATTTT. Translated: CASSESRTPDTQYF.

This clonotype has a count of ten or more. V gene TRBV19 combines with J gene TRBJ1-2, with 8 nucleotides matching TRBD1. J lost 0 bases, V lost 6 bases, and 3 bases had no gene match. The CDR3 sequence is 14 residues long. CDR1 is LNHDA, CDR2 SQIVND, per germline (reference sequence). CDR3 coding DNA: TGTGCCAGTAGCCAACAGGGGGCTAACTATGGCTACACCTTC. Translation gives CASSQQGANYGYTF.

This sequence joins TRBV10-1 and TRBJ2-3; a weak D match, TRBD2 (6 bases). CDR3 length: 15 amino acids. V dropped 5 bases and J dropped 2 bases, with 14 bases sitting between them. From germline, CDR1 is WNHNN and CDR2 SYGVQD (reference sequence). This CDR3 reads CASSPGTHLTDTQYF. CDR3 nucleotides: TGCGCCAGCAGTCCCGGGACTCACCTCACAGATACGCAGTATTTT.

This clonotype appeared a few times. The rearrangement uses TRBV20-1 and TRBJ2-2, with 9 bases fitting TRBD2. V was pared by 2 bases and J by 6 bases, with 7 bases of the junction left unmatched. Looked up from germline, CDR1 is DFQATT and CDR2 is SNEGSKA (reference sequence). CDR3 length equals 15 residues. The CDR3 loop is CSARQPGTSSGELFF. DNA of the CDR3: TGCAGTGCTAGACAACCGGGGACTAGCTCCGGGGAGCTGTTTTTT.

V gene TRBV7-6 combines with J gene TRBJ1-6; a weak D match, TRBD1 (5 bases). Deletions cut 5 bases from V and 5 bases from J, with 13 bases between. The CDR3 loop spans 15 amino acids. Germline loops: CDR1 SGHVS, CDR2 FNYEAQ. The CDR3 region has the DNA TGTGCCAGCAGCCCAAGAACGGGGGATAATTCACCCCTCCACTTT. Amino acid sequence: CASSPRTGDNSPLHF.

There are many counts of this clonotype. V usage is TRBV24-1 and J usage is TRBJ2-1; TRBD1 agrees at 7 bases. After removal of 6 bases from V and 4 bases from J, the junction contained 11 bases not matched to a gene. Germline CDR1 is KGHDR and CDR2 is SFDVKD. This CDR3 region has 16 residues. CDR3 bases: TGTGCCACCAGTAACAACAGGGGTCCTCCTTACAATGAGCAGTTCTTC. Its translation is CATSNNRGPPYNEQFF.